This T cell receptor beta chain was identified during a study of OX40 agonist ivuxolimab in advanced cancers. With regard to the full study: Ivuxolimab was an agonistic, fully human IgG2 monoclonal antibody directed against OX40 (CD134), a costimulatory receptor. Intravenous ivuxolimab was administered to patients every 2 weeks at six dose levels: 0.01, 0.1, 0.3, 1.5, 3 and 10 mg/kg. Of the roughly 51 patients in dose escalation, about 20 had hepatocellular carcinoma, roughly 15 had melanoma, 9 had renal cell carcinoma and 9 had head and neck cancer. In the dose-escalation cohort, more than 75% of patients were male, and the mean age was approximately 55 years, with a range of roughly 20 to 79. Patients were allowed to have had prior anti-PD-1, anti-PD-L1 or anti-CTLA-4 therapy, and roughly 40% of the dose-escalation patients had previously received checkpoint inhibitors. Partial responses occurred in three dose-escalation patients, of whom one had hepatocellular carcinoma and two had cutaneous melanoma. Peripheral TCRbeta sequencing was intended to test whether TCR sequence diversity was altered and clonal T-cell expansion was caused by ivuxolimab. The paper covers the monotherapy dose-escalation part of the phase I ivuxolimab trial, which included N of about 50 patients.

Taken from cysteine to phenylalanine, the CDR3 has 15 residues. The retained sequence is limited to the CDR3, 45 bases, with the frame set at the first base. CDR1 and CDR2, per the germline V gene (reference sequence), are SGHNT and YYREEE. The germline V end is reduced by 1 base and the J end by 3 bases; junction bases left unmatched: 2. For sequencing of the TCRbeta CDR3 region, genomic DNA was extracted from the sorted cells. TCRbeta CDR3 regions were sequenced using the immunoSEQ Assay. TCRdb took over this immuneACCESS table, retaining in-frame rearrangements with V and J assigned. Such tables are incomplete; in checked studies, under half of the missing clones stem from an unresolved V gene, and the remainder is unexplained. This sample holds 100,000 or so clones; about nine tenths were observed only once. Around 0.31% of the sample is held by the ten biggest clonotypes. The trial excluded patients who had a history of autoimmune disease or who were on systemic immunosuppression. Peripheral blood for TCR sequencing was drawn from every dose cohort at baseline, at cycle 4 day 1 and at cycle 7 day 1. Samples were obtained from an open-label, multicenter, first-in-human phase I dose-escalation trial of ivuxolimab. Adults with locally advanced or metastatic melanoma, renal cell, hepatocellular, or head and neck squamous cell carcinoma were enrolled in the trial. Before TCR sequencing, CD4+ T cells and CD8+ T cells were sorted from peripheral blood as separate populations.

This clone came up once. Its specific antigen is unknown. It has no much larger one-base neighbor in the sample; base qualities were not kept. Study-wide findings and limitations: The antigen specificity of the peripheral T cells that underwent clonal expansion was not determined. After ivuxolimab, expanded clones were on average more numerous among CD8+ T cells than among CD4+ T cells. At doses of 0.1 to 3.0 mg/kg, clonal expansion of both CD4+ and CD8+ T cells in blood was seen between baseline and week 6. Low levels of normalized T-cell clonal expansion were also seen in some patients who did not respond. In the 0.1-3.0 mg/kg groups, partial responders had among the lowest normalized peripheral clonal expansion, particularly in CD8+ T cells.

This receptor was taken from an adult with an advanced solid tumor such as melanoma, head and neck, liver or kidney cancer. The chain employs TRBV5-4 and TRBJ2-2; the central 8 bases match TRBD1. The sample here was CD4+ or CD8+ T cells sorted from blood, taken in a trial of the OX40 agonist ivuxolimab. The DNA sequence reads TGTGCCAGCAGCTTGCAGGGGGCGGACACCGGGGAGCTGTTTTTT. The translation is CASSLQGADTGELFF.